These T cell receptor beta chains were read from a single sample in a study of cytomegalovirus exposure and HLA in healthy donors. Sequencing was performed with immunoSEQ multiplex PCR; in TCRdb, only in-frame clones are kept and a portion is missing. Here the sample spans roughly 140,000 clones, roughly 80% being singletons. Source material: PBMCs. Receptor source: a male donor in good health and CMV-seronegative. Each CDR3 is given with its conserved first and last residue. A D gene is named only where the DNA matches it firmly. Some rows mark clone size as missing; the rest say once, few, many or name a class of expanded clone.

J	V	size	D	CDR3	DNA
TRBJ1-1	TRBV5-6	.	TRBD1	CASSWLTGTVDEAFF	TGTGCCAGCAGCTGGCTCACCGGGACAGTTGATGAAGCTTTCTTT
TRBJ1-2	TRBV2	.	.	CASSDSRQQNYGYTF	TGTGCCAGCAGTGACAGTCGACAGCAGAACTATGGCTACACCTTC
TRBJ2-3	TRBV5-1	few	TRBD1	CASSTGTGGARFTDTQYF	TGCGCCAGCAGCACCGGGACAGGGGGCGCTCGTTTCACAGATACGCAGTATTTT
TRBJ1-1	TRBV5-1	.	.	CASSPSGGANTEAFF	TGCGCCAGCAGCCCCTCCGGGGGGGCGAACACTGAAGCTTTCTTT
TRBJ1-1	TRBV13	.	TRBD1	CASSSRTGAGRTEAFF	TGTGCCAGCAGCTCGCGGACAGGGGCCGGGAGAACTGAAGCTTTCTTT
TRBJ2-7	TRBV15	.	.	CATSIGWEQYF	TGTGCCACCTCCATCGGTTGGGAGCAGTACTTC
TRBJ2-1	TRBV7-3	once	.	CASSLGEDEQFF	TGTGCCAGCAGCTTAGGGGAGGATGAGCAGTTCTTC
TRBJ1-4	TRBV6-5	.	.	CASSYSGGAGEKLFF	TGTGCCAGCAGTTACTCGGGTGGGGCCGGGGAAAAACTGTTTTTT
TRBJ2-3	TRBV7-2	.	TRBD2	CASSSLAGGTDTQYF	TGTGCCAGCAGCTCGCTAGCGGGGGGCACAGATACGCAGTATTTT
TRBJ1-1	TRBV7-6	.	TRBD1	CASSKGQGSENTEAFF	TGTGCCAGCAGCAAAGGACAGGGTAGTGAGAACACTGAAGCTTTCTTT
TRBJ1-1	TRBV2	.	.	CASSDIVGGRSEAFF	TGTGCCAGCAGTGATATCGTGGGGGGGCGGTCTGAAGCTTTCTTT
TRBJ1-1	TRBV16	.	.	CAMNKAANTEAFF	TGTGCCATGAACAAGGCGGCGAACACTGAAGCTTTCTTT
TRBJ1-2	TRBV5-6	.	.	CASSLIANLGYTF	TGTGCCAGCAGCTTGATAGCGAACTTGGGCTACACCTTC
TRBJ2-2	TRBV7-2	.	TRBD2	CASSLRASGEHGELFF	TGTGCCAGCAGCCTAAGGGCTAGCGGGGAACACGGGGAGCTGTTTTTT
TRBJ2-1	TRBV7-9	.	TRBD2	CASSSRFGLASNEQFF	TGTGCCAGCAGCTCCCGGTTTGGACTAGCGTCCAATGAGCAGTTCTTC
TRBJ2-2	TRBV27	.	.	CASTSYRVGTGELFF	TGTGCCAGCACATCGTACAGGGTTGGAACCGGGGAGCTGTTTTTT
TRBJ2-3	TRBV7-9	.	.	CASSLGSSKPDTQYF	TGTGCCAGCAGCTTAGGGTCTAGTAAGCCAGATACGCAGTATTTT
TRBJ1-5	TRBV29-1	few	.	CSVGLNQPQHF	TGCAGCGTTGGACTAAATCAGCCCCAGCATTTT
TRBJ2-5	TRBV2	.	.	CASALERSGQETQYF	TGTGCCAGCGCGCTCGAGAGATCAGGGCAAGAGACCCAGTACTTC
TRBJ2-7	TRBV11-2	.	.	CASSSWTEDEQYF	TGTGCCAGCAGCTCGTGGACAGAGGACGAGCAGTACTTC
TRBJ1-1	TRBV30	once	TRBD1	CAWSTGTGRTEAFF	TGTGCCTGGAGCACCGGGACAGGGAGGACTGAAGCTTTCTTT
TRBJ2-3	TRBV9	few	.	CASSVGSTDTQYF	TGTGCCAGCAGCGTGGGCTCCACAGATACGCAGTATTTT
TRBJ2-1	TRBV7-9	.	TRBD2	CASSRQTSGGVNEQFF	TGTGCCAGCAGCCGCCAGACTAGCGGGGGGGTTAATGAGCAGTTCTTC
TRBJ2-1	TRBV6-5	.	.	CASSYDQAYNEQFF	TGTGCCAGCAGTTACGATCAGGCGTACAATGAGCAGTTCTTC
TRBJ2-6	TRBV7-2	few	TRBD1	CASSYRGPLSGANVLTF	TGTGCCAGCAGTTACAGGGGACCTCTTTCTGGGGCCAACGTCCTGACTTTC
TRBJ1-5	TRBV6-5	.	TRBD1	CASSTRQGAKPQHF	TGTGCCAGCAGTACCCGACAGGGGGCTAAGCCCCAGCATTTT
TRBJ2-7	TRBV4-3	once	.	CASSSVLRAYEQYF	TGCGCCAGCAGCTCGGTACTTCGAGCCTACGAGCAGTACTTC